The 10 T cell receptor beta chains reported below all come from one sample, sequenced in a study of cytomegalovirus exposure and HLA in healthy donors. The PCR contained 60 Vbeta and 13 Jbeta primers. The repertoire was sequenced with immunoSEQ multiplex PCR; TCRdb's copy has only in-frame clones and lacks some. The data show 90,000 to 120,000 clones, around 77% seen once. The sample taken for sequencing was PBMCs. These TCRs come from a male donor in good health and CMV-seronegative.

The genes are TRBV10-1 and TRBJ1-2, with 10 positions matching TRBD1. The CDR3 totals 13 residues. From germline, CDR1 is WNHNN and CDR2 SYGVQD (reference sequence). Losses at the gene ends were 7 bases for V and 5 bases for J; bases not matched to a gene: 4. CDR3 sequence: CASTPGQGYGYTF. In DNA, the CDR3 is TGCGCCAGCACACCGGGACAGGGGTATGGCTACACCTTC.

The chain combines TRBV27 with TRBJ2-7; 12 bases match TRBD1. CDR3 length: 15 residues. V shed 3 bases and J 6 bases; nucleotides not matched to a gene: 6. Germline V gene sequence: CDR1 MNHEY, CDR2 SMNVEV (reference sequence). CDR3 in DNA: TGTGCCAGCAGTTTCAGTTCGGGACAGGGGGCCGAGCAGTACTTC. This translates into CASSFSSGQGAEQYF.

The V and J genes are TRBV4-1 and TRBJ2-7; 12 bases agree with TRBD2. Germline values: CDR1 MGHRA, CDR2 YSYEKL. This CDR3 contains 19 residues. V shed 2 bases and J 2 bases; nucleotides not matched to a gene: 13. The CDR3 DNA follows: TGCGCCAGCAGCCAATTTCGACTAGCGGGAGAACCGTTACCCTACGAGCAGTACTTC. As protein: CASSQFRLAGEPLPYEQYF.

The chain uses TRBV15 and TRBJ2-7, with TRBD1 matching 9 bases. The trim removed 5 bases at V and 3 bases at J, leaving 2 bases unmatched. The CDR3 loop spans 13 amino acids. Germline loops: CDR1 LNHNV, CDR2 YYDKDF (reference sequence). The CDR3 DNA sequence: TGTGCCACCAGCGAGGACAGGGGCTACGAGCAGTACTTC. Its protein is CATSEDRGYEQYF.

The V gene is TRBV13, the J gene TRBJ2-5; 8 nucleotides line up with TRBD2. The J call could be wrong; TRBJ2-7 is a better fit for the DNA end. CDR1 is PRHDT and CDR2 is FYEKMQ in the germline V gene (reference sequence). The CDR3 extends over 14 amino acids. In DNA form, the CDR3 reads TGTGCCAGCAGCCCAGCGGGAGCTCTCTACGAGCAGTACTTC. This gives the protein CASSPAGALYEQYF.

The chain carries TRBV6-4 and TRBJ1-5, with D possibly matching TRBD1 (5 bases). Germline V gives CDR1 MRHNA, CDR2 SNTAGT. V dropped 6 bases and J dropped 7 bases, with 13 bases sitting between them. The CDR3 extends over 13 amino acids. The CDR3 DNA reads as TGTGCCAGCAGCGAGCAGGGAGGACAGCCCCAGCATTTT. Protein sequence: CASSEQGGQPQHF.

This clone was seen a few times. The CDR3 end shows no conserved phenylalanine or tryptophan, and so a read error is likely. The CDR3: CASTEAPGQPNYGYTL. DNA for the CDR3: TGTGCCAGCACTGAAGCGCCGGGACAACCGAACTATGGCTACACCCTC. The chain employs TRBV2 and TRBJ1-2, with D perhaps matching TRBD1 (6 bases). The CDR3 is made up of 16 amino acids. Germline V gene lookup returns CDR1 SNHLY and CDR2 FYNNEI.

The chain recombines TRBV4-2 with TRBJ1-1; perhaps TRBD1 as D (5 bases). Germline V gene sequence: CDR1 LGHNA, CDR2 YNFKEQ. This CDR3 has 14 amino acids. The V gene lost 2 bases and the J gene lost 1 base, with 8 bases spanning the gap. The CDR3 is CASSQPQGNTEAFF. CDR3 nucleotides: TGTGCCAGCAGCCAACCCCAGGGGAACACTGAAGCTTTCTTT.

CDR3 amino acids: CASSKFPVYNEQFF. CDR3 coding DNA: TGTGCCAGCAGTAAATTTCCCGTCTACAATGAGCAGTTCTTC. The chain links TRBV14 to TRBJ2-1; D uncertain. Per the germline V gene, CDR1 is SGHDN and CDR2 is FVKESK. The CDR3 extends over 14 amino acids. V dropped 6 bases and J dropped 3 bases, with 12 bases sitting between them.

This sequence joins TRBV19 and TRBJ2-7; 8 positions agree with TRBD1. V trimming: 6 bases; J trimming: 6 bases; junction bases outside the gene matches: 10. This CDR3 is built from 14 residues. The germline V gene has CDR1 LNHDA and CDR2 SQIVND (reference sequence). CDR3 protein: CASSGQGSISEQYF. CDR3 DNA: TGTGCCAGTAGCGGACAGGGCAGTATCTCCGAGCAGTACTTC.